Listed below are T cell receptor beta chains from one sample, sequenced in a study of blood T cell repertoires in COVID-19. The repertoire was sequenced with immunoSEQ multiplex PCR; TCRdb's copy has only in-frame clones and lacks some. Here the sample spans roughly 200,000 clones, around 89% being singletons. The sequenced sample was PBMCs or T cells enriched from blood (not recorded which). These receptors were taken from a man younger than 45 who had recovered from COVID-19. CDR3s include the opening cysteine and the closing phenylalanine or tryptophan. The D gene is left open where the match is weak. The size entry is marked missing in some rows and otherwise reads once, few, many or a size class.

V gene: TRBV5-4
J gene: TRBJ2-1
clone size: NA
D gene: NA
CDR3 protein: CASSFRRDENNEQFF
CDR3 DNA: TGTGCCAGCAGCTTCAGGCGGGACGAGAACAATGAGCAGTTCTTC

V gene: TRBV5-1
J gene: TRBJ2-2
clone size: NA
D gene: NA
CDR3 protein: CASSERGRTGELFF
CDR3 DNA: TGCGCCAGCAGCGAAAGGGGCCGAACCGGGGAGCTGTTTTTT

V gene: TRBV4-1
J gene: TRBJ2-6
clone size: NA
D gene: TRBD2
CDR3 protein: CASRPADGRATSGANVLTF
CDR3 DNA: TGCGCCAGCAGGCCCGCCGACGGGAGGGCGACCTCTGGGGCCAACGTCCTGACTTTC

V gene: TRBV27
J gene: TRBJ1-1
clone size: NA
D gene: TRBD1
CDR3 protein: CASSWAGQGGTEAFF
CDR3 DNA: TGTGCCAGCAGTTGGGCCGGACAGGGAGGTACTGAAGCTTTCTTT

V gene: TRBV11-3
J gene: TRBJ2-3
clone size: NA
D gene: TRBD1
CDR3 protein: CASSSGQGSTDTQYF
CDR3 DNA: TGTGCCAGCAGCTCGGGACAGGGGAGCACAGATACGCAGTATTTT

V gene: TRBV19
J gene: TRBJ2-2
clone size: once
D gene: TRBD1
CDR3 protein: CASGQGNTGELFF
CDR3 DNA: TGTGCCAGCGGACAGGGGAACACCGGGGAGCTGTTTTTT

V gene: TRBV10-1
J gene: TRBJ2-2
clone size: few
D gene: NA
CDR3 protein: CASSRDTSNTGELFF
CDR3 DNA: TGCGCCAGCAGCCGGGACACTTCGAACACCGGGGAGCTGTTTTTT

V gene: TRBV28
J gene: TRBJ2-1
clone size: NA
D gene: TRBD1
CDR3 protein: CASSKTGGLLYNEQFF
CDR3 DNA: TGTGCCAGCAGTAAGACAGGGGGTCTCCTCTACAATGAGCAGTTCTTC

V gene: TRBV18
J gene: TRBJ2-7
clone size: few
D gene: NA
CDR3 protein: CASSPLGMEIEQYF
CDR3 DNA: TGTGCCAGCTCACCGTTAGGTATGGAGATCGAGCAGTACTTC

V gene: TRBV7-2
J gene: TRBJ2-7
clone size: NA
D gene: NA
CDR3 protein: CASSLEPGGSYEQYF
CDR3 DNA: TGTGCCAGCAGCTTAGAACCAGGGGGGTCCTACGAGCAGTACTTC

V gene: TRBV3-1/TRBV3-2
J gene: TRBJ1-2
clone size: once
D gene: NA
CDR3 protein: CASSRSPDSSSYGYTF
CDR3 DNA: TGTGCCAGCAGCCGGTCTCCGGACAGCTCATCCTATGGCTACACCTTC

V gene: TRBV2
J gene: TRBJ2-5
clone size: NA
D gene: TRBD1
CDR3 protein: CASSANRGREETQYF
CDR3 DNA: TGTGCCAGCAGTGCCAACAGGGGGCGGGAAGAGACCCAGTACTTC